This T cell receptor beta chain originates from a study of T cell changes during pregnancy in multiple sclerosis. The data were produced by immunoSEQ multiplex PCR, yet TCRdb's version contains in-frame clones alone and is incomplete. Among about 60,000 clones, around 93% were seen once, and the ten largest hold 3.2%. Trimming removed 0 bases from V and 4 bases from J, with 14 bases in between. Per germline, CDR1 SNHLY and CDR2 FYNNEI. The CDR3 contains 16 residues. The source was CD8+ T cells from peripheral blood mononuclear cells, collected in the second trimester of pregnancy. The sequence derives from a female donor with multiple sclerosis, enrolled in a pregnancy study. The chain links TRBV2 to TRBJ2-3, with a possible D match to TRBD2 (5 bases). The CDR3 is CASSEALLGSADTQYF. In DNA, the CDR3 is TGTGCCAGCAGTGAAGCCTTACTAGGGTCCGCAGATACGCAGTATTTT. The full variable domain, with the rest looked up from reference TRBV2 and TRBJ2-3, is EPEVTQTPSHQVTQMGQEVILRCVPISNHLYFYWYRQILGQKVEFLVSFYNNEISEKSEIFDDQFSVERPDGSNFTLKIRSTKLEDSAMYFCASSEALLGSADTQYFGPGTRLTVL.